The clone carrying this T cell receptor beta chain was seen a handful of times. Its antigen remains unknown. This sample was taken from a study of T-cell reconstitution after alpha-beta-depleted transplantation in children. Findings of the study overall: One year post-transplant, T-cell counts and diversity were largely derived from T cells produced anew. Surviving recipient cells, namely T cells and thymic progenitors, were the source of high day-60 TCRbeta diversity in some patients. The study reportedly traced alpha-beta T cells about two months after transplant to several hundred expanded graft clones.

Unique molecular identifiers featured in how the TCRbeta library was prepared. TCRdb reanalysed the PCR reads using MiXCR and keeps one entry per CDR3 protein. The data show about 200,000 distinct CDR3 sequences, 6.6% seen once. Germline V gene lookup returns CDR1 SGHTA and CDR2 FQGNSA. Trimming pared 5 bases from V and 6 bases from J, leaving 16 bases between. The CDR3 is 14 amino acids. The rearrangement uses TRBV7-2 and TRBJ1-1, with D possibly being TRBD1 (6 bases). Sequencing was performed on PBMCs, taken before TCRalphabeta/CD19-depleted stem cell transplant. This clonotype originated in a boy aged 2 to 9 with acute lymphoblastic leukemia, due to receive a stem cell transplant. The CDR3 loop is CASSPRGTCPEAFF. The CDR3 DNA reads as TGTGCCAGCAGCCCCCGGGGGACATGCCCTGAAGCTTTCTTT. Full variable domain (remainder filled in from reference TRBV7-2 and TRBJ1-1): GAGVSQSPSNKVTEKGKDVELRCDPISGHTALYWYRQSLGQGLEFLIYFQGNSAPDKSGLPSDRFSAERTGGSVSTLTIQRTQQEDSAVYLCASSPRGTCPEAFFGQGTRLTVV.